These 24 T cell receptor beta chains originate from one sample sequenced in a study of blood T cell repertoires in COVID-19. Produced via immunoSEQ multiplex PCR; TCRdb's table is partial and in-frame only. The data contain a few hundred thousand clones, about 85% of them singletons. The sequenced sample consisted of PBMCs or T cells enriched from blood (not recorded which). Source of these receptors: a woman aged 45 to 65 who had recovered from COVID-19.

Comment on this clone: This sample also contains other DNA sequences that code for the same CDR3. The chain carries TRBV4-1 and TRBJ2-7; 8 nucleotides line up with TRBD2. V trimming: 1 base; J trimming: 0 bases; junction bases outside the gene matches: 2. The germline V gene has CDR1 MGHRA and CDR2 YSYEKL. The CDR3 is 15 amino acids. CDR3 in DNA: TGCGCCAGCAGCCAAGTTAGCGGGACCTCCTACGAGCAGTACTTC. Amino acids: CASSQVSGTSYEQYF.

This clone was seen once. The chain couples TRBV19 to TRBJ2-7, with unresolved D. The ends were cut back, 3 bases at V and 3 bases at J, with 12 bases in the middle. The CDR3 has 14 amino acids. From germline, CDR1 is LNHDA and CDR2 SQIVND (reference sequence). DNA for the CDR3: TGTGCCAGTAGTATTGGGCCAGAATTCTACGAGCAGTACTTC. As protein: CASSIGPEFYEQYF.

The chain couples TRBV19 to TRBJ1-2; D possibly corresponds to TRBD1 (6 bases). Between the trimmed V and J ends, which lost 3 bases and 7 bases, there was a span of 9 bases. Germline V CDR1 and CDR2: LNHDA, SQIVND (reference sequence). The CDR3 has 12 residues. Here the CDR3 reads CASSISRGGYTF. CDR3 coding DNA: TGTGCCAGTAGTATCTCCAGGGGTGGCTACACCTTC.

V is TRBV19 and J is TRBJ1-1; no definite D call. The CDR3 totals 11 residues. The V gene lost 3 bases and the J gene lost 9 bases, with 8 bases spanning the gap. Germline CDR1 and CDR2: LNHDA and SQIVND (reference sequence). CDR3 DNA: TGTGCCAGTAGTATCCGGAGTAAAGCTTTCTTT. Protein: CASSIRSKAFF.

This chain uses TRBV30 with TRBJ1-3; D unresolved. V was shortened by 4 bases and J by 3 bases, with 19 bases between the two germline ends. The CDR3 has 16 amino acids. Germline V lookup: CDR1 GTSNPN, CDR2 SVGIG (reference sequence). CDR3 nucleotide sequence: TGTGCCTGGAATGGGGAGACCCCATCGGGTGGAAACACCATATATTTT. Its protein is CAWNGETPSGGNTIYF.

The rearrangement joins TRBV11-2 to TRBJ2-1, with a possible D match to TRBD2 (5 bases). Germline-derived CDR1 and CDR2 are SGHAT and FQNNGV. The CDR3 totals 13 residues. V lost 2 bases and J lost 10, with 12 bases in between. CDR3 region: CASSLTPTTEQFF. Here the CDR3 DNA reads TGTGCCAGCAGCTTAACCCCGACTACGGAGCAGTTCTTC.

The genes are TRBV28 and TRBJ2-7; no firm D call. CDR1 and CDR2 from the germline V gene are MDHEN and SYDVKM. Trimming left V 3 bases short and J 4 bases short, with 7 bases between. The CDR3 totals 12 residues. The CDR3 is CASSFYGYEQYF. In nucleotides, the CDR3 is TGTGCCAGCAGTTTTTACGGTTACGAGCAGTACTTC.

The chain joins TRBV6-1 to TRBJ2-7, with D perhaps matching TRBD2 (6 bases). Germline loops: CDR1 MNHNS, CDR2 SASEGT. The CDR3 runs 15 residues. Trimming stripped 0 bases from V and 2 bases from J, with 11 bases between. The CDR3 here is CASSEAHSGPYEQYF. Written as DNA, the CDR3 is TGTGCCAGCAGTGAAGCCCATAGCGGCCCCTACGAGCAGTACTTC.

The J gene is TRBJ2-6, the V gene TRBV5-1, with 8 nucleotides matching TRBD1. The CDR3 contains 19 residues. The germline CDR1 and CDR2 sequences are SGHRS and YFSETQ. The trim removed 3 bases at V and 0 bases at J, leaving 11 bases unmatched. CDR3 loop: CASSWGQAPTISGANVLTF. Here the CDR3 DNA reads TGCGCCAGCAGCTGGGGACAGGCCCCTACTATCTCTGGGGCCAACGTCCTGACTTTC. Full variable domain (remainder filled in from reference TRBV5-1 and TRBJ2-6): KAGVTQTPRYLIKTRGQQVTLSCSPISGHRSVSWYQQTPGQGLQFLFEYFSETQRNKGNFPGRFSGRQFSNSRSEMNVSTLELGDSALYLCASSWGQAPTISGANVLTFGAGSRLTVL.

V and J are TRBV7-8 and TRBJ1-3, with TRBD1 matching 9 bases. This CDR3 region has 15 residues. V shed 5 bases, J shed 4 bases, and the junction held 6 bases outside the gene matches. Looked up from germline, CDR1 is SGHVS and CDR2 is FQNEAQ. In nucleotides, the CDR3 is TGTGCCAGCAGCCTGTACAGGGGGCTCGGAAACACCATATATTTT. Translation: CASSLYRGLGNTIYF.

Of note for this clone: Other DNA sequences in the sample encode the same CDR3. The chain recombines TRBV5-1 with TRBJ2-7; perhaps TRBD2 as D (5 bases). CDR3 length: 14 amino acids. Germline CDR1 is SGHRS and CDR2 is YFSETQ. V was trimmed by 0 bases and J by 2 bases, leaving 9 bases between them. For the CDR3, the DNA is TGCGCCAGCAGCTTGGTTCGGGAACCCTACGAGCAGTACTTC. Amino acids: CASSLVREPYEQYF.

Here the CDR3 DNA reads TGTGCCACCAGCCCCGGCGGGCAGGGGGGAAACACCATATATTTT. Protein sequence: CATSPGGQGGNTIYF. The V call is TRBV24-1, the J call TRBJ1-3, with a possible D match to TRBD1 (6 bases). Per the germline V gene, CDR1 is KGHDR and CDR2 is SFDVKD. With 7 bases removed from V and 4 bases from J, the gap between germline ends came to 16 bases. This CDR3 comprises 15 residues.

This clone was found a few times. The V and J genes are TRBV4-3 and TRBJ1-3; no clear D. CDR3 length equals 13 residues. The V end was cut by 1 base, the J end by 5 bases, with 6 bases between. Germline V gives CDR1 LGHNA, CDR2 YSLEER. The CDR3 protein is CASSQAGRNTIYF. Here the CDR3 DNA reads TGCGCCAGCAGCCAAGCCGGGAGAAACACCATATATTTT.

V gene TRBV18 combines with J gene TRBJ2-5; TRBD2 aligns across 11 bases. The CDR3 is 18 amino acids. After removal of 3 bases from V and 0 bases from J, the junction contained 9 bases not matched to a gene. Germline assignment: CDR1 KGHSH and CDR2 LQKENI. The CDR3 here is CASSPELAGALYQETQYF. The CDR3 DNA is TGTGCCAGCTCACCGGAACTAGCGGGGGCCTTGTACCAAGAGACCCAGTACTTC.

The chain couples TRBV30 to TRBJ1-2; a weak D match, TRBD1 (5 bases). CDR1 and CDR2 from the germline V gene are GTSNPN and SVGIG (reference sequence). There are 11 residues in the CDR3. Trimming cost V 4 bases and J 8 bases, with 11 bases left between them. CDR3 loop: CAWTQGWGYTF. In nucleotides, the CDR3 is TGTGCCTGGACCCAGGGTTGGGGCTACACCTTC.

V and J are TRBV18 and TRBJ2-1; possibly TRBD1 for D (5 bases). V was clipped by 3 bases and J by 2 bases, with 11 bases between them. The CDR3 has 15 residues. Germline V gene sequence: CDR1 KGHSH, CDR2 LQKENI. CDR3 bases: TGTGCCAGCTCACCTGGACACCGGACCTACAATGAGCAGTTCTTC. Translated: CASSPGHRTYNEQFF.

The chain has TRBV19 and TRBJ2-3; D unresolved. There are 15 residues in the CDR3. The germline V and J ends were trimmed by 0 bases and 6 bases, with 13 bases remaining between them. CDR1 and CDR2 (germline): LNHDA, SQIVND (reference sequence). CDR3 DNA sequence: TGTGCCAGTAGTATAGATCTGCTTTCTCAGGATACGCAGTATTTT. This encodes CASSIDLLSQDTQYF.

CDR3 amino acids: CASSETGGRETQYF. The CDR3 nucleotides are TGTGCCAGCAGCGAAACAGGGGGGAGAGAGACCCAGTACTTC. The rearrangement joins TRBV2 to TRBJ2-5; TRBD1 agrees at 8 bases. The CDR3 has 14 amino acids. V trimming: 6 bases; J trimming: 4 bases; junction bases outside the gene matches: 7. Germline values: CDR1 SNHLY, CDR2 FYNNEI.

This clone has at least ten counts. Additional DNA sequences in this sample encode the identical CDR3. CDR3 protein: CASSFQGSETQYF. The CDR3 region has the DNA TGTGCCAGCAGTTTTCAGGGGTCAGAGACCCAGTACTTC. The chain carries TRBV12-3 or TRBV12-4 and TRBJ2-5; D perhaps matches TRBD1 (6 bases). CDR3 length: 13 amino acids. The V and J ends lost 3 bases and 4 bases respectively, with 9 bases between them.

The chain is built from TRBV2 and TRBJ1-2; D not certain. Germline CDR1 reads SNHLY; CDR2 reads FYNNEI. The V end was cut by 8 bases, the J end by 1 base, with 11 bases between. The CDR3 is 13 residues long. In DNA, the CDR3 is TGTGCCAGCCTAAACGAGCTTAACTATGGCTACACCTTC. Residues: CASLNELNYGYTF.

This clone was observed a single time. In DNA, the CDR3 is TGTGCCAGCAGCTTACTCGGAGGCTCCTACAATGAGCAGTTCTTC. It yields the protein CASSLLGGSYNEQFF. The genes are TRBV11-3 and TRBJ2-1; D is perhaps TRBD2 (5 bases). Germline loops: CDR1 SGHNT, CDR2 YENEEA. The CDR3 is 15 amino acids. Trimming removed 2 bases from V and 0 bases from J, with 8 bases in between.

V gene TRBV13 combines with J gene TRBJ2-5, with 12 bases lining up with TRBD2. The germline V gene has CDR1 PRHDT and CDR2 FYEKMQ (reference sequence). V trimming: 6 bases; J trimming: 5 bases; junction bases outside the gene matches: 7. The CDR3 spans 15 residues. The CDR3 sequence: CASSPSGGAVETQYF. For the CDR3, the DNA is TGTGCCAGCAGTCCTAGCGGGGGGGCCGTCGAGACCCAGTACTTC.

The genes are TRBV5-1 and TRBJ1-4; 8 bases agree with TRBD1. The CDR3 spans 14 residues. The ends lost 3 bases at V and 8 bases at J; junction bases unmatched: 6. In germline, CDR1 is SGHRS, CDR2 YFSETQ. The CDR3 DNA is TGCGCCAGCAGCTCCACAGGGGGGCGGGAAAAACTGTTTTTT. Protein sequence: CASSSTGGREKLFF. The whole variable domain, remainder taken from reference TRBV5-1 and TRBJ1-4, is KAGVTQTPRYLIKTRGQQVTLSCSPISGHRSVSWYQQTPGQGLQFLFEYFSETQRNKGNFPGRFSGRQFSNSRSEMNVSTLELGDSALYLCASSSTGGREKLFFGSGTQLSVL.

The CDR3 sequence is CASRPPGQVAYGYTF. CDR3 coding DNA: TGTGCCAGCAGGCCTCCGGGACAGGTGGCCTATGGCTACACCTTC. V is TRBV5-6 and J is TRBJ1-2, with TRBD1 matching 8 bases. This CDR3 is 15 amino acids long. V gave up 5 bases and J gave up 4 bases; unmatched junction bases: 10. The germline V gene encodes CDR1 SGHDT and CDR2 YYEEEE. Looking up the rest from reference TRBV5-6 and TRBJ1-2 gives the full variable domain: DAGVTQSPTHLIKTRGQQVTLRCSPKSGHDTVSWYQQALGQGPQFIFQYYEEEERQRGNFPDRFSGHQFPNYSSELNVNALLLGDSALYLCASRPPGQVAYGYTFGSGTRLTVV.